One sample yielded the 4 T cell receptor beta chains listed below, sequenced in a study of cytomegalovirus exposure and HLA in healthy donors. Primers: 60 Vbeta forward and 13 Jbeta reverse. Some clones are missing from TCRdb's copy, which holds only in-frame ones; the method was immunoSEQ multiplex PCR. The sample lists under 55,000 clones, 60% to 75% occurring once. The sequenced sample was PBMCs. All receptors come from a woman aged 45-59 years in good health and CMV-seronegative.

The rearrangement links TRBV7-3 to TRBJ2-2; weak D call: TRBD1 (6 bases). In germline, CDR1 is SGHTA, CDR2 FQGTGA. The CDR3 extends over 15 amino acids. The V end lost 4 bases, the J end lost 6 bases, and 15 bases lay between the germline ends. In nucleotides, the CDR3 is TGTGCCAGCAGCTCCGGGACAAGTATTGCCGGGGAGCTGTTTTTT. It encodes CASSSGTSIAGELFF.

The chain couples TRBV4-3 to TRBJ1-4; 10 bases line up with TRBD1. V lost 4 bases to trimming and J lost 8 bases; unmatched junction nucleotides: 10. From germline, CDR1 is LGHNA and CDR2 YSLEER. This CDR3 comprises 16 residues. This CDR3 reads CASSRGSGTGDEKLFF. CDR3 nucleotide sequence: TGCGCCAGCAGCCGAGGGTCCGGGACAGGGGACGAAAAACTGTTTTTT.

CDR3 nucleotides: TGTGCCAGCAGACGGACAGTTCAGGATAACTATGGCTACACCTTC. This sequence encodes CASRRTVQDNYGYTF. This chain joins TRBV6-1 and TRBJ1-2; maybe TRBD1 (6 bases). The ends were cut back, 6 bases at V and 1 base at J, with 15 bases in the middle. The CDR3 has 15 amino acids. Germline CDR1 is MNHNS and CDR2 is SASEGT.

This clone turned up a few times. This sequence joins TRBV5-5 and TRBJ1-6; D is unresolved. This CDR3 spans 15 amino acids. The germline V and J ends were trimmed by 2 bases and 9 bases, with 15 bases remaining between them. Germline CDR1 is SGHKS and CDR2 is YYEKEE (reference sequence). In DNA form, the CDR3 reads TGTGCCAGCAGCTTCTTCGACGGGGAAATTTCACCCCTCCACTTT. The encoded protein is CASSFFDGEISPLHF.